This section outlines one T cell receptor beta chain sequence together with its context. The antigen is not known. CDR1 is MGHDK and CDR2 is SYGVNS in the germline V gene. This CDR3 contains 16 residues. The V gene end was trimmed by 4 bases and the J gene end by 3 bases; junction bases not matched to a gene: 9. TCRdb keeps only in-frame clones here, not all; method: immunoSEQ multiplex PCR. The table shows about 82,000 clones, with approximately 85% occurring only once. As to time point: week 23, last vaccination. The content of each vaccine dose was 300 ug of mutant IDH1 20-mer peptide, and topical imiquimod accompanied it. The study enrolled donors with new WHO grade 3 or 4 IDH1-mutant, ATRX-lost astrocytomas. This entry comes from a study of a mutant IDH1 vaccine in newly diagnosed glioma. For the study at large: Treated patients had a mean age of approximately 40 years and an approximately 62% male, around 38% female split. Most patients had received both radiotherapy and temozolomide, the prior options being radiotherapy, temozolomide, or both. Study results and caveats: The vaccine induced immune responses, and these occurred in 80% to 95% of patients.

The receptor was isolated from a man in his thirties or forties with glioma. Some clones in this sample may be carry-over from other donors' samples. The gene calls are TRBV25-1 and TRBJ2-1, with 7 bases that match TRBD2. The input for sequencing was PBMCs, taken from a glioma patient whose treatment included an IDH1 peptide vaccine. As DNA, the CDR3 is TGTGCCAGCAGTGGGATCATAGCGGGCGACTACAATGAGCAGTTCTTC. Translating it yields CASSGIIAGDYNEQFF.